These 23 T cell receptor beta chains were all obtained from the same sample, sequenced in a study of T-cell reconstitution after alpha-beta-depleted transplantation in children. Unique molecular identifiers were used in preparing the TCRbeta library. MiXCR, applied by TCRdb to the PCR reads, yields one record per CDR3 protein. The sample holds 600,000 or so distinct CDR3 sequences, roughly 23% seen once. The sequencing here drew on PBMCs, mostly from graft donor cells, taken 360 days after TCRalphabeta/CD19-depleted stem cell transplant. The receptors derive from a boy in the first two years of life who had a stem cell transplant for acute myeloid leukemia, so the T cells may come from the graft donor.

This clonotype was detected ten times or more. This chain connects TRBV29-1 to TRBJ2-3, with D uncertain. The length of the CDR3 is 13 residues. Germline values: CDR1 SQVTM, CDR2 ANQGSEA. V gave up 5 bases and J gave up 2 bases, with 11 bases separating them. CDR3 amino acids: CSVNGRSTDTQYF. DNA for the CDR3: TGCAGCGTTAACGGGCGCTCCACAGATACGCAGTATTTT.

This clonotype was detected only a few times. The rearrangement joins TRBV3-1 to TRBJ2-3, with 7 bases aligning to TRBD2. Germline V gene sequence: CDR1 LGHDT, CDR2 YNNKEL (reference sequence). J was trimmed by 4 bases and V by 1 base; bases with no gene match: 8. CDR3 length: 16 amino acids. CDR3 bases: TGTGCCAGCAGCCAAGGCCTGGGCGGGGGATCAGATACGCAGTATTTT. This codes for CASSQGLGGGSDTQYF.

This clonotype was seen repeatedly, ten times or more. This chain connects TRBV29-1 to TRBJ2-1, with D perhaps assigned TRBD1 or TRBD2 (5 bases each). The germline CDR1 and CDR2 sequences are SQVTM and ANQGSEA. V was trimmed by 5 bases and J by 3 bases, leaving 17 bases between them. CDR3 length: 15 residues. CDR3 nucleotides: TGCAGCGTTCGGGACCCGAGGAGCGTCTACAATGAGCAGTTCTTC. Its translation: CSVRDPRSVYNEQFF.

This clonotype was recorded once. For the CDR3, the DNA is TGTGCCATCAGATACATGGTGGGCTCCTACGAGCAGTACTTC. Amino acid sequence: CAIRYMVGSYEQYF. The chain is built from TRBV10-3 and TRBJ2-7, with D unclear. Germline lookup yields CDR1 ENHRY and CDR2 SYGVKD. Trimming shortened V by 6 bases and J by 0 bases, and 12 bases separated the two germline ends. The CDR3 runs to 14 residues.

V usage is TRBV4-2 and J usage is TRBJ2-5; D is possibly TRBD2 (6 bases). Trimming stripped 1 base from V and 0 bases from J, with 12 bases between. Germline V lookup: CDR1 LGHNA, CDR2 YNFKEQ. The CDR3 runs to 16 residues. This chain's CDR3 is CASSQGGTDHQETQYF. CDR3 sequence (DNA): TGTGCCAGCAGCCAAGGCGGGACGGATCACCAAGAGACCCAGTACTTC.

The rearrangement joins TRBV6-5 to TRBJ2-1; possibly TRBD2 for D (7 bases). Germline V lookup: CDR1 MNHEY, CDR2 SVGAGI. The CDR3 loop spans 16 amino acids. V gave up 1 base and J gave up 4 bases, with 14 bases separating them. CDR3 residues: CASSYLYGGRYNEQFF. Written as DNA, the CDR3 is TGTGCCAGCAGTTACTTATACGGGGGGCGTTACAATGAGCAGTTCTTC.

The CDR3 DNA reads TGTGCCAGCAGACAGACCAACTACGAGCAGTACTTC. Protein sequence: CASRQTNYEQYF. The V call is TRBV6-2 or TRBV6-3, the J call TRBJ2-7, with D uncertain. Trimming left V 6 bases short and J 3 bases short, with 9 bases between. The CDR3 loop spans 12 amino acids. Germline loops: CDR1 MNHEY, CDR2 SVGEGT.

The sample holds many counts of this clonotype. This sequence joins TRBV6-5 and TRBJ1-1; D not resolved. Between the trimmed V and J ends, which lost 2 bases and 0 bases, there was a span of 16 bases. The CDR3 extends over 17 amino acids. Germline V CDR1 and CDR2: MNHEY, SVGAGI. CDR3 loop: CASSYVGFQDLNTEAFF. The CDR3 nucleotides read TGTGCCAGCAGTTACGTCGGCTTCCAGGATCTGAACACTGAAGCTTTCTTT.

This clonotype was picked up a small number of times. The genes are TRBV15 and TRBJ2-7, with D unresolved. The CDR3 runs to 13 residues. Trimming pared 0 bases from V and 4 bases from J, leaving 7 bases between. Germline assignment: CDR1 LNHNV and CDR2 YYDKDF (reference sequence). In DNA form, the CDR3 reads TGTGCCACCAGCAGAGATGCATTATACGAGCAGTACTTC. Translating gives CATSRDALYEQYF. Full variable domain (missing parts from reference TRBV15 and TRBJ2-7): DAMVIQNPRYQVTQFGKPVTLSCSQTLNHNVMYWYQQKSSQAPKLLFHYYDKDFNNEADTPDNFQSRRPNTSFCFLDIRSPGLGDTAMYLCATSRDALYEQYFGPGTRLTVT.

The J gene is TRBJ1-1, the V gene TRBV12-3 or TRBV12-4; TRBD1 matches 8 bases. The ends lost 3 bases at V and 1 base at J; junction bases unmatched: 4. The CDR3 runs 15 residues. The CDR3 sequence is CASSFPQGGNTEAFF. The CDR3 DNA sequence: TGTGCCAGCAGTTTTCCACAGGGGGGGAACACTGAAGCTTTCTTT.

This clonotype was counted many times. The chain is built from TRBV25-1 and TRBJ1-1; D is perhaps TRBD1 (5 bases). CDR3 size: 14 residues. The V end was cut by 7 bases, the J end by 6 bases, with 18 bases between. Per germline, CDR1 MGHDK and CDR2 SYGVNS. CDR3 sequence: CASTQRGIGAEAFF. DNA for the CDR3: TGTGCCAGCACCCAAAGAGGTATAGGGGCTGAAGCTTTCTTT.

This chain links TRBV9 with TRBJ2-1, with TRBD2 identical over 12 bases. CDR1 and CDR2 (germline): SGDLS, YYNGEE. CDR3 length: 17 amino acids. With V trimmed by 4 bases and J by 10 bases, 15 bases remained unmatched. Here the CDR3 reads CASSPQSLAGGSGEQFF. DNA of the CDR3: TGTGCCAGCAGCCCCCAGTCACTAGCGGGGGGTTCCGGAGAGCAGTTCTTC. The full variable domain, with the rest looked up from reference TRBV9 and TRBJ2-1, is DSGVTQTPKHLITATGQRVTLRCSPRSGDLSVYWYQQSLDQGLQFLIQYYNGEERAKGNILERFSAQQFPDLHSELNLSSLELGDSALYFCASSPQSLAGGSGEQFFGPGTRLTVL.

The chain combines TRBV24-1 with TRBJ1-2; no firm D call. The CDR3 covers 12 residues. Trimming took 1 base from V and 5 from J, leaving 4 bases between them. CDR1 is KGHDR, CDR2 SFDVKD, per germline. The CDR3 nucleotides are TGTGCCACCAGTGATTTAGTTTATGGCTACACCTTC. Translation gives CATSDLVYGYTF.

This clonotype was recorded at least ten times. The CDR3 sequence is CASSQDVYGVSLYNEQFF. Written as DNA, the CDR3 is TGCGCCAGCAGCCAAGATGTGTACGGGGTTTCCCTCTACAATGAGCAGTTCTTC. The chain employs TRBV4-1 and TRBJ2-1; a weak D match, TRBD2 (5 bases). Germline CDR1 MGHRA, CDR2 YSYEKL. The germline V and J ends were trimmed by 0 bases and 3 bases, with 18 bases remaining between them. The CDR3 has 18 residues.

The chain carries TRBV11-2 and TRBJ2-3; 9 bases are shared with TRBD2. The CDR3 sequence is 15 residues long. With V trimmed by 5 bases and J by 6 bases, 9 bases remained unmatched. Per the germline V gene, CDR1 is SGHAT and CDR2 is FQNNGV. CDR3 sequence: CASSPRRGGPDTQYF. The CDR3 DNA is TGTGCCAGCAGCCCTCGGCGGGGGGGCCCTGATACGCAGTATTTT.

The chain recombines TRBV12-3 or TRBV12-4 with TRBJ2-7; D may correspond to TRBD1 or TRBD2 (5 bases each). The CDR3 totals 14 residues. Deletions cut 5 bases from V and 6 bases from J, with 17 bases between. The CDR3: CASSPAGPGSEQYF. CDR3 DNA: TGTGCCAGCAGTCCTGCAGGGCCGGGGAGCGAGCAGTACTTC.

The CDR3, as DNA: TGCAGTGCTAGAGGGACAGGGCCCGACTATGGCTACACCTTC. Protein sequence: CSARGTGPDYGYTF. The chain couples TRBV20-1 to TRBJ1-2; 8 nucleotides match TRBD1. V was pared by 1 base and J by 3 bases, with 4 bases of the junction left unmatched. Germline V gene sequence: CDR1 DFQATT, CDR2 SNEGSKA (reference sequence). This CDR3 spans 14 amino acids.

This chain connects TRBV5-1 to TRBJ2-1; D might be TRBD2 (6 bases). This CDR3 region has 16 residues. From germline, CDR1 is SGHRS and CDR2 YFSETQ. V was pared by 7 bases and J by 4 bases, with 21 bases between. DNA for the CDR3: TGCGCCAGCCACGGCCGGGACTCCGGGGGTTACAATGAGCAGTTCTTC. It translates to CASHGRDSGGYNEQFF.

This clonotype showed up just a few times. The chain couples TRBV10-2 to TRBJ2-1, with 8 bases aligning to TRBD2. Trimming removed 7 bases from V and 5 bases from J; junction bases left unmatched: 22. Germline assignment: CDR1 WSHSY and CDR2 SAAADI. There are 19 residues in the CDR3. The CDR3 DNA reads TGCGCCAGCACCCTGGTGGGCTTCGTCGCGGCGGGGGGCCACAATGAGCAGTTCTTC. Translation: CASTLVGFVAAGGHNEQFF.

This clonotype was found a few times. The gene calls are TRBV12-3 or TRBV12-4 and TRBJ1-2; D is perhaps TRBD1 (6 bases). V was cut by 6 bases and J by 5 bases, with 16 bases left in between. The CDR3 covers 14 residues. CDR3 region: CASRPLGGGYGYTF. CDR3 coding DNA: TGTGCCAGCAGGCCTCTGGGAGGGGGATATGGCTACACCTTC.

This clonotype was counted at least ten times. The chain is built from TRBV12-3 or TRBV12-4 and TRBJ1-5, with TRBD1 matching 7 bases. The CDR3 is 14 residues long. J was trimmed by 4 bases and V by 2 bases; bases with no gene match: 2. The CDR3 DNA sequence: TGTGCCAGCAGTTTATCGACAGGGAATCAGCCCCAGCATTTT. This gives the protein CASSLSTGNQPQHF.

The chain recombines TRBV9 with TRBJ1-1; a possible D gene is TRBD1 (6 bases). The V gene lost 3 bases and the J gene lost 5 bases, with 17 bases spanning the gap. Germline V gene sequence: CDR1 SGDLS, CDR2 YYNGEE. The CDR3 extends over 15 amino acids. This chain's CDR3 is CASSARGGGGTEAFF. CDR3 DNA: TGTGCCAGCAGCGCCCGGGGTGGAGGGGGGACTGAAGCTTTCTTT.

This clonotype occurred many times. The rearrangement links TRBV20-1 to TRBJ2-5; D remains unclear. Germline loops: CDR1 DFQATT, CDR2 SNEGSKA (reference sequence). V was shortened by 0 bases and J by 5 bases, with 4 bases between the two germline ends. The CDR3 length is 11 residues. The CDR3: CSARDRETQYF. The CDR3 nucleotides read TGCAGTGCTAGAGACCGGGAGACCCAGTACTTC.